The clone carrying this T cell receptor beta chain was seen many times. The antigen remains undetermined. The read comes to an end 3 residues before the CDR3 does, leaving the germline J gene to fill in the end. Between the trimmed V and J ends, which lost 5 bases and 4 bases, there was a span of 23 bases. Germline CDR1 LNHDA, CDR2 SQIVND (reference sequence). The CDR3 contains 17 residues. This sample is part of a study of T cell clonality in common variable immunodeficiency. Study-wide findings and caveats: Fewer TCRbeta clones were shared among CVID subjects than controls.

TCRdb keeps only in-frame clones here, not all; method: immunoSEQ multiplex PCR. Altogether over 40,000 clones were found in the sample, and no singletons occur. The clonotype originates from a person between 18 and 75 years old in good health. The source material was peripheral blood mononuclear cells. This rearrangement joins TRBV19 to TRBJ1-2, with D tentatively TRBD1 (5 bases). The CDR3 DNA, read in part, is TGTGCCAGTAGTCACCGTCCTGGCGGGGGTGTCGGCTATGGC. This sequence encodes CASSHRPGGGVGYG. The whole CDR3 protein is CASSHRPGGGVGYGYTF.